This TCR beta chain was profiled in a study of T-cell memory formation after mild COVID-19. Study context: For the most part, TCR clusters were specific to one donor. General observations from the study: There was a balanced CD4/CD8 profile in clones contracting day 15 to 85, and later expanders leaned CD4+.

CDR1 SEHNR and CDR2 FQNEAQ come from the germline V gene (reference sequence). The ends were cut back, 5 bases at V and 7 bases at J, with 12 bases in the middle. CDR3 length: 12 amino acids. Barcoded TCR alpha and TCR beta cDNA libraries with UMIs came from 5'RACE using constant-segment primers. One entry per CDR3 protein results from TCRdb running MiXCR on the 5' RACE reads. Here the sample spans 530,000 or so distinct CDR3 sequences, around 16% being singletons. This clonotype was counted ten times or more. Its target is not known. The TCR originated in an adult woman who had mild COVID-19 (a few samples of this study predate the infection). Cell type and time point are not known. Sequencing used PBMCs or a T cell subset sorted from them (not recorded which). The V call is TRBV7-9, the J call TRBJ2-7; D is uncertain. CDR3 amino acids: CASSPSTGEQYF. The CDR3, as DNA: TGTGCCAGCAGCCCCTCGACCGGAGAGCAGTACTTC.